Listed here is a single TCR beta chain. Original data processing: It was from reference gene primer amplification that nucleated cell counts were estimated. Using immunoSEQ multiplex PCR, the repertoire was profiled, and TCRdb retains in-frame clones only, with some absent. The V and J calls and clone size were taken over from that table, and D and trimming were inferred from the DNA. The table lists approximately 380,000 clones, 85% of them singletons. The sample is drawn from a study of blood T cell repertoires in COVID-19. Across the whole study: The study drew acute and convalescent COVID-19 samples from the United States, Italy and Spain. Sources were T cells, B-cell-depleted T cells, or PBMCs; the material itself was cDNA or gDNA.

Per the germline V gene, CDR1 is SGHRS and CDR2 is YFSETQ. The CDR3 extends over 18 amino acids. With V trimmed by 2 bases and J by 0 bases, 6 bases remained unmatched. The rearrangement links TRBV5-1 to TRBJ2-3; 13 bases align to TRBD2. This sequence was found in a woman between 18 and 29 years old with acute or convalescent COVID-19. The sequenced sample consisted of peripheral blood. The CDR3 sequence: CASSLPGLAGLSTDTQYF. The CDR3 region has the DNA TGCGCCAGCAGCTTACCGGGACTAGCGGGACTTAGCACAGATACGCAGTATTTT.